These T cell receptor beta chains were read from a single sample in a study of Ad26.COV2.S vaccination and SARS-CoV-2 variants. The protocol was immunoSEQ multiplex PCR, while the TCRdb copy is restricted to in-frame clones and leaves out a portion. Among about 350,000 clones, roughly 90% were seen once, and the ten largest hold 6.4%. The starting material was peripheral blood, obtained in a trial of Ad26.COV2.S vaccine versus placebo. The receptor set was obtained from a person between 18 and 60 years old who received the Ad26.COV2.S COVID-19 vaccine or a placebo. Both conserved end residues are part of each CDR3.

CASSPRGKVGNTIYF	TRBV18
CASSDIVQGTEAFF	TRBV5-5
CASSRARGGANEQFF	TRBV4-3
CASSFKGNEKLFF	TRBV7-3
CASSPNKGSYNSPLHF	TRBV28
CASSIDGGSRNEQFF	TRBV19
CASSTTGTARYTF	TRBV9
CASSIRGREKLFF	TRBV7-9
CASSYQGGSNQPQHF	TRBV6-5
CAWSANYGYTF	TRBV30
CASSSGTSGGNNEQFF	TRBV5-1
CASSPSGSNQPQHF	TRBV4-3
CASSASGTDTQYF	TRBV19
CASSPQPTGIYDTIYF	TRBV5-4
CASSQETWTGNYGYTF	TRBV4-3
CASGLVSGGTDTQYF	TRBV12-5
CASSTDGKGGYEQYF	TRBV5-6
CASSKGTGDYLYNEQFF	TRBV6-2/TRBV6-3
CASSPGAGQSSYEQYF	TRBV9
CAWSVQGSNQPQHF	TRBV30
CAISERGRDTDTQYF	TRBV10-3
CASSYQGLGTGELFF	TRBV7-3
CASSLIGTIQYF	TRBV7-2
CASSPHRGVNTEAFF	TRBV5-1
CASSVALGDNYGYTF	TRBV9
CASSPAIITGESEQFF	TRBV18
CASSLAGTSGTDTQYF	TRBV7-2
CASSPVGQGAWNEQFF	TRBV5-6